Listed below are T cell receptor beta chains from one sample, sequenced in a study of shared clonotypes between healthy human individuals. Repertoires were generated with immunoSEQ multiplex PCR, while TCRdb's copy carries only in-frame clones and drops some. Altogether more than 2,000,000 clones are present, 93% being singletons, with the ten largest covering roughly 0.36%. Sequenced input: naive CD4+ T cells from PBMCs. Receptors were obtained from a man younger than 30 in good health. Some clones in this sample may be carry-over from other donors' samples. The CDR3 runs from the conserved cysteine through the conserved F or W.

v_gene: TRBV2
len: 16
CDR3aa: CASSERGSPYNYGYTF

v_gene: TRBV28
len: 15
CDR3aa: CASSFQGRTNEKLFF

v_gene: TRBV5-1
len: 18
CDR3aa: CASSLVFGAGRLAGEAFF

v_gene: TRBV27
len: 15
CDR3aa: CASSLMDPSYNEQFF

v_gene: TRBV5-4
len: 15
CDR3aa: CASSSKTGFTGELFF

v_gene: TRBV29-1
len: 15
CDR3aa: CSVVRNGGNRYEQYF

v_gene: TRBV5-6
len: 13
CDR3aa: CASSYGANTEAFF

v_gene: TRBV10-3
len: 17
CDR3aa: CAIKRGPENANTGELFF

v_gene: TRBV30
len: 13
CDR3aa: CAWSGGRGNTIYF

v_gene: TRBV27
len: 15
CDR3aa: CASGYRGKGNTEAFF

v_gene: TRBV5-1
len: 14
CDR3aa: CASSSGTQGETQYF

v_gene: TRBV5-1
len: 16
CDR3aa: CASSLPGTGSYNEQFF

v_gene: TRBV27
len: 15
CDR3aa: CASGGLAGGVDTQYF

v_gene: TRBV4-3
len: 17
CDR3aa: CASSQDMGRGDNPRQYF

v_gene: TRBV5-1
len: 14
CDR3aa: CASSLGTSGRVQYF

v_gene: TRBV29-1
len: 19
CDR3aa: CSSKAQITGQGSISDTQYF

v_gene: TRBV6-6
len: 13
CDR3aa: CASSPRANTEAFF

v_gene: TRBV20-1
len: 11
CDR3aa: CSAKYNSPLHF

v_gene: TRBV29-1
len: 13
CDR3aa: CSVARLLNTEAFF

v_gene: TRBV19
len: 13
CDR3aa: CASTRVFTGELFF

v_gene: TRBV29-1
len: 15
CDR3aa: CSVETRGQTYTEAFF

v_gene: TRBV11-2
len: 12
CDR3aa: CASQRWGYEQYF

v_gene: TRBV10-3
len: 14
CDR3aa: CAISDPNKNYEQYF

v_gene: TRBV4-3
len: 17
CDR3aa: CASSHRSGQGSTDTQYF